This record concerns one T cell receptor beta chain sequence. It has no known antigen specificity. Base-call qualities are not available, and no considerably larger clone is one nucleotide away. Libraries were built with the immunoSEQ multiplex PCR assay. Adaptive Biotechnologies performed the TCRbeta CDR3 sequencing at survey depth and reported CDR3 sequences, V/J genes, productive frequency and template counts. TCR beta CDR3 regions were amplified from genomic DNA instead of RNA. The paper's data handling went like this. Jensen-Shannon divergence was used to quantify pairwise repertoire overlap between tissues, with a value of 1 indicating complete divergence and a value of 0 indicating identical repertoires. Based on pairwise JSD values, tissues were grouped by single-linkage agglomerative hierarchical clustering, and the results were shown as dendrograms. GLIPH2 was run on all patient samples with simulation_depth 1000, kmer_min_depth 3, cdr3_length_cutoff 8, keeping groups with more than two unique CDR3s. A standardized tissue-overlap score was calculated by extrapolating Jaccard GLIPH-group overlap across patients to a standard repertoire size of 1000 clones. To look at how diversity was associated with clinical or experimental variables, linear mixed-effect models were used, with tissue treated as a fixed effect and individual treated as a random effect. TCRdb re-hosts the immuneACCESS table, in-frame sequences only. Its copies lack some clones; in the studies checked, an unresolved V gene accounts for under half of them, and the cause for the rest is not known. V and J calls and clone size are as listed in that table; D and trimming were resolved from the DNA. The table for this sample lists 2,800 or so clones; less than 80% of them were counted only once. Of the sample, approximately 22% falls within the top ten clones.

Germline trimming: 4 bases from V, 1 base from J; junction bases outside gene matches: 10. The CDR3 runs 18 amino acids, cysteine and phenylalanine included. Only the CDR3 portion is preserved as DNA: 54 bases, with reading frame beginning at the first base. CDR1 is given as SGHNT and CDR2 as YYREEE, both from the germline V gene (reference sequence). This entry comes from a study of tissue T cells after allogeneic stem cell transplantation (dated by TCRdb to 2022 to 2024). Background on the whole study: Every GVHD patient got a graft from a donor, with four grafts unmodified and three CD34-selected to deplete T cells. For tissues with multiple samples, a pathologist reviewed H&E sections and gave sequencing priority to samples with histologically apparent lymphocytes. TCR beta repertoires were profiled across many tissues obtained from research autopsies of patients with and without GVHD, as well as in mouse models of GVHD. On the human side, the study was prospective and observational, with no blinding or randomization.

The time point label corresponds to: human tissue collected at research (rapid) autopsy. Several adult allo-HCT recipients with steroid-refractory GVHD were prospectively enrolled in a research-autopsy study over an approximately three-year period. Gastrointestinal GVHD was present in all GVHD patients, several lines of GVHD-directed therapy were administered to all GVHD patients, and skin involvement was additionally present in 4 or 5 GVHD patients. Autopsy tissues included GI sites from esophagus to rectum, liver, skin and lymphoid organs including spleen, after a median post-mortem interval of around 9.8 hours. Autopsy specimens were bisected, with one portion flash-frozen in liquid nitrogen and the rest formalin-fixed; GI outer muscle layers were removed. To extract genomic DNA from frozen tissues, either the Mag-Bind Blood & Tissue DNA HDQ 96 Kit on a Chemagic 360 or the DNeasy Blood & Tissue Kit was used. Because of concern about red blood cell contamination, the extracted DNA went through further purification with the Genomic DNA Clean & Concentrator-25 kit.

General findings and caveats noted by the study authors: A small and clinically heterogeneous patient cohort was studied, and sampling depth was acknowledged as a limitation. Within patients, how anatomically similar tissues were was a major factor shaping TCR repertoire composition, regardless of disease or transplant status. In both patients and mice, T cells from blood and spleen covered only a limited part of the TCR repertoire found in tissues. Few T cell clones were found to be shared across patients, but shared repertoire signatures across patients were revealed in a tissue-specific fashion by motif-based clustering. The study did not establish which tissue TCRs were alloreactive or antigen-specific, and some clones may have been host cells that persisted.

The sample in question was duodenal tissue, obtained at autopsy. The source of this sequence is a male patient at least 60 years old with steroid-refractory graft-versus-host disease after an allogeneic stem cell transplant. In patients who had a transplant, some T cells may come from the graft donor. The rearrangement combines TRBV5-4 with TRBJ2-6, and 8 junctional nucleotides match TRBD1. The DNA sequence reads TGTGCCAGCAGCCCACTTCCGGGACAGGCTTCTGGGGCCAACGTCCTGACTTTC. Its translation reads: CASSPLPGQASGANVLTF.